Presented here are 10 T cell receptor beta chains from one specimen sequenced in a study of identical twins. Each CDR3 protein is one row after TCRdb ran MiXCR on the 5' RACE reads. Of about 300,000 distinct CDR3 sequences in the sample, 10% to 15% were seen once. These records were also assigned to another study, of yellow fever vaccine responses in identical twins.

Sequencing was done on a sample of CD8+ T cells sorted from blood. These receptors were taken from a woman between 18 and 29 years old in good health.

This clonotype has a count of ten or more. V usage is TRBV28 and J usage is TRBJ2-2; D is uncertain. V was shortened by 0 bases and J by 1 base, with 9 bases between the two germline ends. Germline V gene lookup returns CDR1 MDHEN and CDR2 SYDVKM. The CDR3 loop spans 16 amino acids. The CDR3 DNA reads as TGTGCCAGCAGTTTATGGGGTTCGGAGAACACCGGGGAGCTGTTTTTT. As protein: CASSLWGSENTGELFF.

The chain is built from TRBV7-9 and TRBJ2-3, with D unclear. The length of the CDR3 is 16 residues. The V and J ends lost 2 bases and 0 bases respectively, with 12 bases between them. CDR1 and CDR2 from the germline V gene are SEHNR and FQNEAQ (reference sequence). This chain's CDR3 is CASSLFIGESTDTQYF. The DNA for the CDR3 is TGTGCCAGCAGCTTATTTATAGGCGAAAGCACAGATACGCAGTATTTT.

The rearrangement links TRBV5-5 to TRBJ1-1; D is undetermined. The CDR3 loop spans 15 amino acids. V gave up 2 bases and J gave up 0 bases, with 11 bases separating them. Germline V gene sequence: CDR1 SGHKS, CDR2 YYEKEE (reference sequence). CDR3 in amino acids: CASSFPGFLNTEAFF. The CDR3 DNA reads as TGTGCCAGCAGCTTCCCGGGATTTCTGAACACTGAAGCTTTCTTT. Together with reference TRBV5-5 and TRBJ1-1, the CDR3 gives the full variable domain: DAGVTQSPTHLIKTRGQQVTLRCSPISGHKSVSWYQQVLGQGPQFIFQYYEKEERGRGNFPDRFSARQFPNYSSELNVNALLLGDSALYLCASSFPGFLNTEAFFGQGTRLTVV.

This clonotype has at least ten counts. V usage is TRBV12-3 or TRBV12-4 and J usage is TRBJ2-6; D gene uncertain. CDR3 size: 16 residues. Trimming removed 1 base at V and 2 bases at J, with 9 bases between. This CDR3 is CASSLVWEAGANVLTF. CDR3 in DNA: TGTGCCAGCAGTTTAGTCTGGGAAGCTGGGGCCAACGTCCTGACTTTC.

The chain is built from TRBV25-1 and TRBJ1-4, with 9 bases that match TRBD1. CDR1 is MGHDK and CDR2 is SYGVNS in the germline V gene. V lost 3 bases, J lost 5 bases, and 4 bases stayed unmatched. The length of the CDR3 is 15 residues. The CDR3 nucleotides read TGTGCCAGCAGTGACCCCGGGACAGGGAATGAAAAACTGTTTTTT. This encodes CASSDPGTGNEKLFF.

The rearrangement uses TRBV7-6 and TRBJ2-7; 7 bases agree with TRBD2. The CDR3 is 14 amino acids. Losses at the gene ends were 6 bases for V and 3 bases for J; bases not matched to a gene: 8. Germline CDR1 reads SGHVS; CDR2 reads FNYEAQ. CDR3: CASSSDGLGYEQYF. CDR3 DNA sequence: TGTGCCAGCAGTTCAGATGGACTAGGCTACGAGCAGTACTTC. The full variable domain, completed using reference TRBV7-6 and TRBJ2-7, is GAGVSQSPRYKVTKRGQDVALRCDPISGHVSLYWYRQALGQGPEFLTYFNYEAQQDKSGLPNDRFSAERPEGSISTLTIQRTEQRDSAMYRCASSSDGLGYEQYFGPGTRLTVT.

This clonotype was picked up a small number of times. The chain uses TRBV3-1 and TRBJ2-5; the match to TRBD2 covers 8 bases. Per germline, CDR1 LGHDT and CDR2 YNNKEL (reference sequence). This CDR3 has 17 residues. V lost 0 bases and J lost 2; bases outside the gene matches: 8. The CDR3 DNA reads TGTGCCAGCAGCCAAGAAGGGATTAGCGGGAAACAAGAGACCCAGTACTTC. Protein: CASSQEGISGKQETQYF.

The chain carries TRBV6-5 and TRBJ2-3, with D maybe TRBD2 (6 bases). This CDR3 has 17 amino acids. V lost 4 bases to trimming and J lost 2 bases, with 19 bases between them. Germline V CDR1 and CDR2: MNHEY, SVGAGI. CDR3 region: CASSSITSLANTDTQYF. The CDR3 DNA reads as TGTGCCAGCAGTTCCATCACTAGCTTAGCTAACACAGATACGCAGTATTTT.

This sequence joins TRBV7-9 and TRBJ1-2, with D unclear. This CDR3 spans 14 amino acids. V lost 0 bases, J lost 3 bases, and 8 bases lay in between. From germline, CDR1 is SEHNR and CDR2 FQNEAQ (reference sequence). DNA of the CDR3: TGTGCCAGCAGCTTAGCCCAAGGGTACTATGGCTACACCTTC. Its translation: CASSLAQGYYGYTF.

The chain joins TRBV5-4 to TRBJ2-7, with 12 bases lining up with TRBD2. The V gene end was trimmed by 3 bases and the J gene end by 3 bases; junction bases not matched to a gene: 1. Germline V gene data show CDR1 as SGHNT and CDR2 as YYREEE (reference sequence). This CDR3 is built from 14 residues. The CDR3 DNA is TGTGCCAGCAGCTCGACTAGCGGGGGCTACGAGCAGTACGTC. As protein: CASSSTSGGYEQYV.